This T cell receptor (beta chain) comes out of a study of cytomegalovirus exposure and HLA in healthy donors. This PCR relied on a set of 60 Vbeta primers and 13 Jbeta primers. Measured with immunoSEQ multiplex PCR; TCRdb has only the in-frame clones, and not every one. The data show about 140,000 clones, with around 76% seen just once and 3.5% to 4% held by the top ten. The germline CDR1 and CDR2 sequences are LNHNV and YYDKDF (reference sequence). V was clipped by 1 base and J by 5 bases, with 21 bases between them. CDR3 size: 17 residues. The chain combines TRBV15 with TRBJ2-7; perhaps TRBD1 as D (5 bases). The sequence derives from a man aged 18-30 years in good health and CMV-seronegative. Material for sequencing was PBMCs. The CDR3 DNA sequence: TGTGCCACCAGCAGAGTCTTGCGAGCCCAAGGGGTCAACGAGCAGTACTTC. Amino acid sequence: CATSRVLRAQGVNEQYF.